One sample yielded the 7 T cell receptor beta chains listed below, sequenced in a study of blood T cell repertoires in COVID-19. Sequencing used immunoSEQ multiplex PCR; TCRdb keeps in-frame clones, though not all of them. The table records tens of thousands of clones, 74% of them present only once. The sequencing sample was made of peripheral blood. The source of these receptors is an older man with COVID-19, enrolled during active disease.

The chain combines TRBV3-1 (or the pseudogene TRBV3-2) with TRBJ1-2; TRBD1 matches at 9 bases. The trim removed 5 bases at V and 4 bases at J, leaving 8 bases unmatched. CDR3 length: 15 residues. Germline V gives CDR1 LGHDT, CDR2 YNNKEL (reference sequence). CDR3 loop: CASSSRDRASYGYTF. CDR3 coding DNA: TGTGCCAGCAGCTCCAGGGACAGGGCGAGCTATGGCTACACCTTC.

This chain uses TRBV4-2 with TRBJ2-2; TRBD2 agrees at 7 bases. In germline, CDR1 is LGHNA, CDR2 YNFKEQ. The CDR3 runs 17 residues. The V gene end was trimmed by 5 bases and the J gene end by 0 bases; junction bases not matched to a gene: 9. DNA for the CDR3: TGTGCCAGCAGCGTTACGTCTAGCGGATCGAACACCGGGGAGCTGTTTTTT. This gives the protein CASSVTSSGSNTGELFF.

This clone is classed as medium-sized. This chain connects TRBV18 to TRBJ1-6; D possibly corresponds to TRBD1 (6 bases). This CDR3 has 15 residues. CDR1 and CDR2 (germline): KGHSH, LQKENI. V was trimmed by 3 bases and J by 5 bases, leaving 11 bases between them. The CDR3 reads CASSPPTGDNSPLHF. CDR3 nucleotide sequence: TGTGCCAGCTCACCGCCGACAGGCGATAATTCACCCCTCCACTTT.

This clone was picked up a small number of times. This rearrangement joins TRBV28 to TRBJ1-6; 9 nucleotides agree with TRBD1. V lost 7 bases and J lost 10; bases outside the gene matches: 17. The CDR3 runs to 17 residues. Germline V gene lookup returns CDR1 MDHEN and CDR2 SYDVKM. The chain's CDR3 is CASTATPPGTGYSPLHF. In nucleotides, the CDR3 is TGTGCCAGCACTGCGACCCCCCCCGGGACAGGGTACTCACCCCTCCACTTT. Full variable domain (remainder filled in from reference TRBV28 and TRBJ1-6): DVKVTQSSRYLVKRTGEKVFLECVQDMDHENMFWYRQDPGLGLRLIYFSYDVKMKEKGDIPEGYSVSREKKERFSLILESASTNQTSMYLCASTATPPGTGYSPLHFGNGTRLTVT.

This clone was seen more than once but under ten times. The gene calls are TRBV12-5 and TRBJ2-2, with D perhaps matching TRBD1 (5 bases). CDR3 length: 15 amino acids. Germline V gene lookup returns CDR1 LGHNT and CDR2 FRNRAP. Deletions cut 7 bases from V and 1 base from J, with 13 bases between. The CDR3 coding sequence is TGTGCTAGTGCCAATGGGGCAGGGAACACCGGGGAGCTGTTTTTT. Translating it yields CASANGAGNTGELFF.

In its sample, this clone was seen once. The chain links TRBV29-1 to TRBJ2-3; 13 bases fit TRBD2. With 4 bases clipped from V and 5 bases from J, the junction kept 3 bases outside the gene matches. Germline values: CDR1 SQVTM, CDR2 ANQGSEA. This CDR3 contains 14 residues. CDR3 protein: CSVAGTSGEDTQYF. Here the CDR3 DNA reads TGCAGCGTTGCCGGGACTAGCGGGGAAGATACGCAGTATTTT.

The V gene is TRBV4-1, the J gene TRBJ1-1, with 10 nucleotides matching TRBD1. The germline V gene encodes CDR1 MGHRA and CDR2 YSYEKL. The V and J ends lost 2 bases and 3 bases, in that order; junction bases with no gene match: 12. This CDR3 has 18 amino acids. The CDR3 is CASSQPLAGGTGDTEAFF. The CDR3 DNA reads TGCGCCAGCAGCCAACCCTTAGCCGGGGGGACAGGGGACACTGAAGCTTTCTTT.